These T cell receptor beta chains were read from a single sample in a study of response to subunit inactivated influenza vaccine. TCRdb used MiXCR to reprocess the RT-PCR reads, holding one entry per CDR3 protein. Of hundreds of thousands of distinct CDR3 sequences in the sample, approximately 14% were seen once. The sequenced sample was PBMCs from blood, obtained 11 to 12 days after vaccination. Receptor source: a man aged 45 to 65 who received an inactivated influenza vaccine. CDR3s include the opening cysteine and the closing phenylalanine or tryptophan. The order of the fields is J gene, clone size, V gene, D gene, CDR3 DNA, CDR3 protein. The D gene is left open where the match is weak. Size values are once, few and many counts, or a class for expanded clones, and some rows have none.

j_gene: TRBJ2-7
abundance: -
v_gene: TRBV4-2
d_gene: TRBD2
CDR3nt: TGTGCCAGCAGCCAAGATACTAGCGGGGTCTACGAGCAGTACTTC
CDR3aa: CASSQDTSGVYEQYF

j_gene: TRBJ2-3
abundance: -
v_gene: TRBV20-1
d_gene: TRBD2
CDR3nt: TGCAGTGCGGGACTAGCGGGACGGGGAGATACGCAGTATTTT
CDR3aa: CSAGLAGRGDTQYF

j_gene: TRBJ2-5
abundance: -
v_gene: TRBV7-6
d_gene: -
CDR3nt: TGTGCCAGCAGCTCCCCACTCCGGGAACCCCAAGAGACCCAGTACTTC
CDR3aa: CASSSPLREPQETQYF

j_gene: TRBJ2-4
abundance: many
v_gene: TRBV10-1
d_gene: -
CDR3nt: TGCGCCAGCAGTGAGTGGGCAATCGGAGCCAAAAACATTCAGTACTTC
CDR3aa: CASSEWAIGAKNIQYF

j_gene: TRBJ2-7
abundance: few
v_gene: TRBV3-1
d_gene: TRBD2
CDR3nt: TGTGCCAGCAGCCTTAGCGGGGGGCGCCACTACGAGCAGTACTTC
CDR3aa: CASSLSGGRHYEQYF

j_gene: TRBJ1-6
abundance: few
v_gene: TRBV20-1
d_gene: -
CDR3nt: TGCAGTGCACTTTCCTCAGGGGCTGGGAATTCACCCCTCCACTTT
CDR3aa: CSALSSGAGNSPLHF

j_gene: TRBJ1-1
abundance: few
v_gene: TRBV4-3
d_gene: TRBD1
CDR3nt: TGCGCCAGCAGCCAAGGGAGGGGGCAAGGCACTGAAGCTTTCTTT
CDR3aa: CASSQGRGQGTEAFF

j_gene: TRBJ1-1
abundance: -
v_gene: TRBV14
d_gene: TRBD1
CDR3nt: TGTGCCAGCAGCCAAGATCTAGGACAGGGGAGGGCTGAAGCTTTCTTT
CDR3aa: CASSQDLGQGRAEAFF

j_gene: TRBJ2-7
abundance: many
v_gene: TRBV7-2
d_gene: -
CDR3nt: TGTGCCAGCAGCTTTCCAACGGTCTCCTACGAGCAGTACTTC
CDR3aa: CASSFPTVSYEQYF

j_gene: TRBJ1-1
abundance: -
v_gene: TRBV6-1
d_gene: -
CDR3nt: TGTGCCAGCAGTGCGCAGAGCATGAACACTGAAGCTTTCTTT
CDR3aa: CASSAQSMNTEAFF

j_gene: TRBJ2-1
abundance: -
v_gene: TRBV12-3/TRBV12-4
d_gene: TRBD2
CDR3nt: TGTGCCAGCAACAATCGAGGCGGGAGGGGTGAGCAGTTCTTC
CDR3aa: CASNNRGGRGEQFF

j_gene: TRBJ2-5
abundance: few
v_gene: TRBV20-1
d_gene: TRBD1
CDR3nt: TGCAGTGCTAGGGCCCTTCTAACCGGGACAGGGGATTCCCAGTACTTC
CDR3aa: CSARALLTGTGDSQYF

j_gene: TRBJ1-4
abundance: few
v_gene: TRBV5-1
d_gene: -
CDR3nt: TGCGCCAGCAGCTTGGAGAGCGGTAGACTGTTTTTT
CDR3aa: CASSLESGRLFF

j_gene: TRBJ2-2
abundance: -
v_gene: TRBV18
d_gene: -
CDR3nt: TGTGCCAGCTCACCCCGGCGCCAGGACACCGGGGAGCTGTTTTTT
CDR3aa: CASSPRRQDTGELFF

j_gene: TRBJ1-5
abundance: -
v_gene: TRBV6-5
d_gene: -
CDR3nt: TGTGCCAGCAGTTACTCAGGCGGGGTCAATCAGCCCCAGCATTTT
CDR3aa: CASSYSGGVNQPQHF

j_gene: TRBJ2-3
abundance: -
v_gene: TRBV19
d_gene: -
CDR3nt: TGTGCCAGTAGTATAGGTGGGGGGCTTGGAGATACGCAGTATTTT
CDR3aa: CASSIGGGLGDTQYF